The 32 T cell receptor beta chains given below trace back to one sample, sequenced in a study of CD8+ T cells in alopecia areata. It was cDNA, reverse transcribed from extracted RNA, that served as the sequencing template. Libraries were prepared by immunoSEQ multiplex PCR; TCRdb keeps only in-frame clonotypes and omits some of them. The data contain 200,000 to 250,000 clones, approximately 65% of them singletons. Described treatment: oral pan-JAK inhibitor, 5-10 mg twice daily. The source material was CD4+ T cells sorted from blood, sampled at week 44, from a patient treated with tofacitinib. Receptors were obtained from a human donor with alopecia areata.

This chain uses TRBV2 with TRBJ2-7; D remains unclear. Trimming removed 7 bases from V and 3 bases from J, with 10 bases in between. The CDR3 runs to 12 residues. The germline CDR1 and CDR2 sequences are SNHLY and FYNNEI. The CDR3 spells CASTDPIYEQYF. The CDR3 region has the DNA TGTGCCAGCACCGACCCAATCTACGAGCAGTACTTC.

This clone was seen a few times. The same CDR3 is also encoded by other DNA sequences in this sample. The chain has TRBV2 and TRBJ1-5; D is ambiguous. The CDR3 has 14 amino acids. Trimming cost V 3 bases and J 2 bases, with 8 bases left between them. Germline assignment: CDR1 SNHLY and CDR2 FYNNEI. CDR3 loop: CASSDRQGNQPQHF. In DNA, the CDR3 is TGTGCCAGCAGTGATAGGCAGGGCAATCAGCCCCAGCATTTT.

The CDR3 DNA is TGTGCCATCAGACTCGACAATGAGCAGTTCTTC. Translation: CAIRLDNEQFF. The chain couples TRBV10-3 to TRBJ2-1; D is unresolved. Germline lookup yields CDR1 ENHRY and CDR2 SYGVKD. The CDR3 totals 11 residues. The V end lost 6 bases, the J end lost 5 bases, and 5 bases lay between the germline ends.

The chain has TRBV5-6 and TRBJ2-1, with 8 bases matching TRBD1. CDR3 size: 16 residues. CDR1 and CDR2 (germline): SGHDT, YYEEEE. Losses at the gene ends were 2 bases for V and 7 bases for J; bases not matched to a gene: 11. The CDR3: CASSLISTGALNEQFF. The CDR3 region has the DNA TGTGCCAGCAGCTTAATTTCGACAGGGGCCTTGAATGAGCAGTTCTTC. Using reference TRBV5-6 and TRBJ2-1 for the parts outside the CDR3, the full variable domain is DAGVTQSPTHLIKTRGQQVTLRCSPKSGHDTVSWYQQALGQGPQFIFQYYEEEERQRGNFPDRFSGHQFPNYSSELNVNALLLGDSALYLCASSLISTGALNEQFFGPGTRLTVL.

This chain links TRBV4-2 with TRBJ2-5, with TRBD1 matching over 7 bases. CDR3 length: 14 amino acids. Trimming cost V 0 bases and J 4 bases; bases outside gene matches: 2. The germline CDR1 and CDR2 sequences are LGHNA and YNFKEQ. The CDR3 is CASSQESGGETQYF. CDR3 nucleotide sequence: TGTGCCAGCAGCCAAGAATCAGGGGGAGAGACCCAGTACTTC.

The gene calls are TRBV4-1 and TRBJ1-2, with 7 positions matching TRBD1. V was clipped by 0 bases and J by 2 bases; unmatched bases: 3. The V gene's germline CDR1 is MGHRA and CDR2 YSYEKL. CDR3 size: 15 residues. The CDR3 loop is CASSQDGTVNYGYTF. CDR3 nucleotide sequence: TGCGCCAGCAGCCAAGATGGGACAGTGAACTATGGCTACACCTTC.

This chain connects TRBV2 to TRBJ2-3; D gene unclear. The CDR3 is 11 amino acids. Trimming removed 7 bases from V and 6 bases from J, with 8 bases in between. Germline V gene lookup returns CDR1 SNHLY and CDR2 FYNNEI. The CDR3 protein is CASNQRDTQYF. Here the CDR3 DNA reads TGTGCCAGCAACCAACGGGATACGCAGTATTTT.

The chain employs TRBV11-2 and TRBJ2-3; 12 nucleotides align to TRBD2. The J segment lost 4 bases and the V segment lost 5 bases, leaving 7 bases of the junction unmatched. This CDR3 comprises 16 residues. Germline CDR1 SGHAT, CDR2 FQNNGV. The CDR3 protein is CASSPRTSGVPDTQYF. Here the CDR3 DNA reads TGTGCCAGCAGCCCGCGGACTAGCGGGGTGCCAGATACGCAGTATTTT.

The rearrangement links TRBV6-5 to TRBJ1-1; D gene uncertain. Germline-derived CDR1 and CDR2 are MNHEY and SVGAGI. Trimming stripped 7 bases from V and 0 bases from J, with 3 bases between. The CDR3 consists of 11 residues. CDR3 sequence reads: CASKMNTEAFF. The CDR3 nucleotides are TGTGCCAGCAAAATGAACACTGAAGCTTTCTTT.

This chain connects TRBV29-1 to TRBJ2-5, with D hard to call. The CDR3 contains 13 residues. V was trimmed by 0 bases and J by 4 bases, leaving 9 bases between them. The germline gives CDR1 SQVTM, CDR2 ANQGSEA. The CDR3 DNA follows: TGCAGCGTTGAAGATCTGGGCCCAGAGACCCAGTACTTC. It is translated as CSVEDLGPETQYF.

The chain combines TRBV6-5 with TRBJ2-3; the D gene is possibly TRBD2 (6 bases). The CDR3 sequence is 13 residues long. V gave up 5 bases and J gave up 4 bases, with 10 bases separating them. The germline V gene has CDR1 MNHEY and CDR2 SVGAGI. As DNA, the CDR3 is TGTGCCAGCAGTCGCACTAGCCCAGATACGCAGTATTTT. This gives the protein CASSRTSPDTQYF.

The genes are TRBV2 and TRBJ2-7; maybe TRBD1 (5 bases). Trimming removed 8 bases at V and 3 bases at J, with 14 bases between. CDR1 and CDR2 from the germline V gene are SNHLY and FYNNEI. This CDR3 has 13 residues. The CDR3 DNA reads as TGTGCCAGCGCACCGGACAATGGCTACGAGCAGTACTTC. Translation: CASAPDNGYEQYF.

The chain joins TRBV30 to TRBJ1-4, with D maybe TRBD1 (5 bases). This CDR3 is 14 amino acids long. Germline CDR1 is GTSNPN and CDR2 is SVGIG (reference sequence). The V end was cut by 1 base, the J end by 8 bases, with 14 bases between. The CDR3 loop reads CAWSGGDGEEKLFF. CDR3 sequence (DNA): TGTGCCTGGAGTGGAGGGGACGGAGAGGAAAAACTGTTTTTT.

This clone was detected a few times. V is TRBV5-1 and J is TRBJ2-7; D is tentatively TRBD1 or TRBD2 (5 bases each). The germline gives CDR1 SGHRS, CDR2 YFSETQ. V lost 1 base and J 0 bases, leaving 11 bases between the germline ends. The CDR3 has 15 amino acids. CDR3 region: CASSLRWGSSYEQYF. CDR3 coding DNA: TGCGCCAGCAGCTTGAGGTGGGGGAGCTCCTACGAGCAGTACTTC.

In this sample, this clone turned up many times. This chain uses TRBV5-1 with TRBJ2-1; D not resolved. CDR1 SGHRS and CDR2 YFSETQ come from the germline V gene. V lost 7 bases and J 10 bases, leaving 12 bases between the germline ends. The CDR3 has 11 residues. Here the CDR3 DNA reads TGCGCCAGCTGCGACCTTAGCGAGCAGTTCTTC. It encodes CASCDLSEQFF.

This clone occurred once. The chain links TRBV25-1 to TRBJ2-2; TRBD1 is a possible D gene (6 bases). With 7 bases removed from V and 1 base from J, the gap between germline ends came to 13 bases. The germline gives CDR1 MGHDK, CDR2 SYGVNS. The CDR3 is 15 residues long. This CDR3 reads CASKGPTGNTGELFF. The CDR3, as DNA: TGTGCCAGCAAGGGCCCGACAGGGAACACCGGGGAGCTGTTTTTT.

The rearrangement uses TRBV6-1 and TRBJ1-1, with D uncertain. Germline V gives CDR1 MNHNS, CDR2 SASEGT. V shed 0 bases and J shed 1 base, with 6 bases lying between them. This CDR3 spans 14 amino acids. The CDR3 coding sequence is TGTGCCAGCAGTGAAGCAGCGGGGAACACTGAAGCTTTCTTT. Its protein product is CASSEAAGNTEAFF.

The chain is built from TRBV7-8 and TRBJ2-1, with 8 positions matching TRBD2. The CDR3 loop spans 15 amino acids. V gave up 3 bases and J gave up 4 bases; unmatched junction bases: 5. CDR1 and CDR2 from the germline V gene are SGHVS and FQNEAQ. This CDR3 reads CASSLISGVYNEQFF. The CDR3, as DNA: TGTGCCAGCAGCTTGATTAGCGGGGTTTACAATGAGCAGTTCTTC.

V usage is TRBV7-2 and J usage is TRBJ2-7, with D unresolved. CDR1 is SGHTA and CDR2 is FQGNSA in the germline V gene. V lost 2 bases and J lost 5, with 10 bases in between. The CDR3 consists of 13 residues. The CDR3 DNA is TGTGCCAGCAGCTTATGGCGTGTGGACGAGCAGTACTTC. This translates into CASSLWRVDEQYF.

V usage is TRBV7-2 and J usage is TRBJ2-5, with 7 bases that match TRBD1. V lost 5 bases, J lost 2 bases, and 11 bases stayed unmatched. The CDR3 sequence is 16 residues long. Looked up from germline, CDR1 is SGHTA and CDR2 is FQGNSA. The CDR3 DNA follows: TGTGCCAGCAGCACGACCGGGACAGTAGTACAAGAGACCCAGTACTTC. Translated: CASSTTGTVVQETQYF. The complete variable domain, with remaining parts taken from reference TRBV7-2 and TRBJ2-5, reads GAGVSQSPSNKVTEKGKDVELRCDPISGHTALYWYRQSLGQGLEFLIYFQGNSAPDKSGLPSDRFSAERTGGSVSTLTIQRTQQEDSAVYLCASSTTGTVVQETQYFGPGTRLLVL.

V and J are TRBV29-1 and TRBJ2-7, with D perhaps given as TRBD1 or TRBD2 (6 bases each). The germline V gene encodes CDR1 SQVTM and CDR2 ANQGSEA. This CDR3 is 11 amino acids long. Trimming shortened V by 2 bases and J by 7 bases, and 9 bases separated the two germline ends. The CDR3 region has the DNA TGCAGCGTTGAAAGGGGGAGGGAGCAGTACTTC. Protein product: CSVERGREQYF.

V and J are TRBV4-3 and TRBJ2-3; D remains unclear. This CDR3 spans 16 amino acids. The germline V and J ends were trimmed by 1 base and 6 bases, with 17 bases remaining between them. Germline lookup yields CDR1 LGHNA and CDR2 YSLEER. DNA of the CDR3: TGCGCCAGCAGCCAAGCTGCCCGGGCAGGTGGGGATACGCAGTATTTT. Encoded protein: CASSQAARAGGDTQYF.

This chain joins TRBV5-1 and TRBJ1-4, with D maybe TRBD1 (5 bases). CDR1 and CDR2 from the germline V gene are SGHRS and YFSETQ. V lost 2 bases, J lost 0 bases, and 17 bases lay in between. This CDR3 has 18 residues. Written as DNA, the CDR3 is TGCGCCAGCAGCTTCGAAGGGGACTACCGGGCAACTAATGAAAAACTGTTTTTT. The encoded protein is CASSFEGDYRATNEKLFF.

The rearrangement joins TRBV29-1 to TRBJ1-4; D gene ambiguous. V was pared by 5 bases and J by 0 bases, with 4 bases between. Looked up from germline, CDR1 is SQVTM and CDR2 is ANQGSEA. This CDR3 is 12 amino acids long. CDR3 loop: CSVFATNEKLFF. CDR3 in DNA: TGCAGCGTTTTTGCAACTAATGAAAAACTGTTTTTT.

The genes are TRBV29-1 and TRBJ1-4, with D unclear. With 5 bases removed from V and 8 bases from J, the gap between germline ends came to 15 bases. Germline lookup yields CDR1 SQVTM and CDR2 ANQGSEA. CDR3 length equals 13 residues. CDR3 sequence reads: CSVQPTMGEKLFF. For the CDR3, the DNA is TGCAGCGTTCAGCCCACCATGGGAGAAAAACTGTTTTTT.

The chain employs TRBV30 and TRBJ1-1, with TRBD1 matching over 7 bases. V lost 2 bases to trimming and J lost 10 bases; unmatched junction nucleotides: 7. The CDR3 covers 12 residues. CDR1 and CDR2 from the germline V gene are GTSNPN and SVGIG (reference sequence). For the CDR3, the DNA is TGTGCCTGGAGTTACCACCAGGGGGGAGCTTTCTTT. Translation gives CAWSYHQGGAFF.

The V gene is TRBV18, the J gene TRBJ2-5, with D hard to call. V was trimmed by 2 bases and J by 2 bases, leaving 6 bases between them. Germline loops: CDR1 KGHSH, CDR2 LQKENI. The CDR3 extends over 13 amino acids. CDR3 nucleotides: TGTGCCAGCTCACCATACGGGCAAGAGACCCAGTACTTC. It codes for CASSPYGQETQYF.

CDR3 nucleotides: TGTGCCAGCAGTGAGGGATCCCACAGCCTCTATGGCTACACCTTC. This gives the protein CASSEGSHSLYGYTF. This chain uses TRBV2 with TRBJ1-2; D is uncertain. The germline gives CDR1 SNHLY, CDR2 FYNNEI. Trimming removed 3 bases at V and 4 bases at J, with 15 bases between. The CDR3 has 15 amino acids.

V and J are TRBV7-2 and TRBJ1-5, with a tentative D call TRBD1 (5 bases). Looked up from germline, CDR1 is SGHTA and CDR2 is FQGNSA. V gave up 2 bases and J gave up 4 bases, with 12 bases separating them. This CDR3 is built from 15 residues. CDR3: CASSLWWGENQPQHF. CDR3 sequence (DNA): TGTGCCAGCAGCTTATGGTGGGGGGAGAATCAGCCCCAGCATTTT.

Concerning this clone itself: Within the sample, other DNA sequences also encode this same CDR3. CDR3 nucleotides: TGCAGCGTTGTACGGCATCTGAACACTGAAGCTTTCTTT. Amino acids: CSVVRHLNTEAFF. The V gene is TRBV29-1, the J gene TRBJ1-1, with D hard to call. Germline V CDR1 and CDR2: SQVTM, ANQGSEA. V lost 4 bases, J lost 0 bases, and 9 bases lay in between. The CDR3 consists of 13 residues. Using reference TRBV29-1 and TRBJ1-1 for the parts outside the CDR3, the full variable domain is SAVISQKPSRDICQRGTSLTIQCQVDSQVTMMFWYRQQPGQSLTLIATANQGSEATYESGFVIDKFPISRPNLTFSTLTVSNMSPEDSSIYLCSVVRHLNTEAFFGQGTRLTVV.

The chain carries TRBV2 and TRBJ2-7, with D possibly TRBD1 on 7 matching bases. The CDR3 length is 14 residues. V lost 6 bases and J lost 4, with 16 bases in between. Germline-derived CDR1 and CDR2 are SNHLY and FYNNEI. DNA for the CDR3: TGTGCCAGCAGGGACCAGACAGGGAGGTACGAGCAGTACTTC. Residues: CASRDQTGRYEQYF.

The V call is TRBV18, the J call TRBJ2-7, with TRBD1 matching over 9 bases. Germline V gene data show CDR1 as KGHSH and CDR2 as LQKENI. With 2 bases clipped from V and 1 base from J, the junction kept 0 bases outside the gene matches. CDR3 size: 14 residues. The CDR3 region has the DNA TGTGCCAGCTCACCAGGGACAGGGTCCTACGAGCAGTACTTC. Its protein is CASSPGTGSYEQYF.